These 9 T cell receptor beta chains share one sample of origin, sequenced in a study of blood T cell repertoires in COVID-19 (dated by TCRdb to 2020 to 2022). Library creation used the immunoSEQ multiplex PCR assay. The source is immuneACCESS, and TCRdb retained only in-frame sequences with V and J called. Part of the clones is not carried over; for the studies checked, unresolved V genes explain less than half of this, and the remainder is unexplained. In this sample the table shows 250,000 to 300,000 clones, 80% to 95% of which occur a single time. Around 2% of the sample belongs to the ten largest clones. Sequencing was carried out using peripheral blood. The receptors derive from a woman aged 30 to 39 with COVID-19, enrolled during active disease.

The CDR3 region is CASSRQPPNSGEPQHF. The CDR3 coding sequence is TGTGCCAGCAGTAGACAGCCCCCAAATAGTGGTGAGCCCCAGCATTTT. This chain connects TRBV6-6 to TRBJ1-5; TRBD1 is a possible D gene (5 bases). The CDR3 loop spans 16 amino acids. The germline V and J ends were trimmed by 5 bases and 8 bases, with 22 bases remaining between them. From germline, CDR1 is MNHNY and CDR2 SVGAGI (reference sequence).

This rearrangement joins TRBV12-5 to TRBJ1-1; D gene uncertain. The CDR3 is 13 amino acids. CDR1 is LGHNT and CDR2 is FRNRAP in the germline V gene. Trimming cost V 7 bases and J 1 base, with 10 bases left between them. The CDR3: CASVPLKNTEAFF. The CDR3 coding sequence is TGTGCTAGTGTTCCGCTAAAGAACACTGAAGCTTTCTTT.

In its sample, this clone was seen once. This chain uses TRBV24-1 with TRBJ1-5, with 8 bases fitting TRBD1. The CDR3 covers 16 residues. After removal of 3 bases from V and 0 bases from J, the junction contained 3 bases not matched to a gene. Germline V gene lookup returns CDR1 KGHDR and CDR2 SFDVKD. CDR3: CATSDRTGNSNQPQHF. The DNA of the CDR3 is TGTGCCACCAGTGATCGGACAGGGAATAGCAATCAGCCCCAGCATTTT.

The chain links TRBV18 to TRBJ1-2; D remains unclear. V was trimmed by 6 bases and J by 8 bases, leaving 13 bases between them. Germline V lookup: CDR1 KGHSH, CDR2 LQKENI. The CDR3 totals 12 residues. The CDR3 DNA reads as TGTGCCAGCTCCCCCCAGTCAGAAGGCTACACCTTC. This gives the protein CASSPQSEGYTF.

This chain links TRBV20-1 with TRBJ2-5, with D perhaps TRBD2 (6 bases). Germline loops: CDR1 DFQATT, CDR2 SNEGSKA (reference sequence). Trimming cost V 3 bases and J 3 bases, with 11 bases left between them. The CDR3 consists of 13 residues. CDR3 nucleotides: TGCAGTGCTAGTGTGTCGGGGGAAGAGACCCAGTACTTC. This codes for CSASVSGEETQYF.

The CDR3 DNA follows: TGTGCCATCAGTGACCCCCGACAGGGGAAACGCACAGATACGCAGTATTTT. Protein product: CAISDPRQGKRTDTQYF. V usage is TRBV10-3 and J usage is TRBJ2-3; 8 bases agree with TRBD1. The CDR3 extends over 17 amino acids. V lost 3 bases, J lost 1 base, and 9 bases stayed unmatched. Looked up from germline, CDR1 is ENHRY and CDR2 is SYGVKD.

The rearrangement uses TRBV28 and TRBJ1-1; possibly TRBD1 for D (6 bases). The CDR3 contains 15 residues. V was trimmed by 2 bases and J by 2 bases, leaving 12 bases between them. Germline CDR1 and CDR2: MDHEN and SYDVKM. The CDR3 protein is CASSLVGHGNTEAFF. The CDR3 nucleotides read TGTGCCAGCAGTTTAGTGGGACACGGTAACACTGAAGCTTTCTTT.

The V and J genes are TRBV27 and TRBJ1-4; 7 bases match TRBD1. This CDR3 has 14 amino acids. J was trimmed by 4 bases and V by 5 bases; bases with no gene match: 4. In germline, CDR1 is MNHEY, CDR2 SMNVEV (reference sequence). The CDR3 sequence: CASSTQGLNEKLFF. In DNA, the CDR3 is TGTGCCAGCAGTACACAGGGGCTTAATGAAAAACTGTTTTTT.

The chain has TRBV24-1 and TRBJ2-1; 13 bases are a match to TRBD2. V shed 4 bases, J shed 8 bases, and the junction held 7 bases outside the gene matches. The CDR3 is 16 amino acids. The V gene's germline CDR1 is KGHDR and CDR2 SFDVKD. CDR3 protein: CATSDRTSGRAHEQFF. CDR3 bases: TGTGCCACCAGTGACAGGACTAGCGGGAGAGCGCATGAGCAGTTCTTC.